Below are 23 T cell receptor beta chains sequenced from a single sample in a study of CD8+ T cells in alopecia areata. Sequencing relied on a cDNA template that was reverse transcribed from extracted RNA. Sequenced by immunoSEQ multiplex PCR; TCRdb stores in-frame clones only, minus some. The sample has about 200,000 clones, 56% seen once. Sequenced input: CD8+ T cells sorted from blood. Source of these receptors: a human donor in good health.

This clone has only a few counts. The CDR3 loop is CASSVLSKTEAFF. In DNA form, the CDR3 reads TGTGCCAGCAGTGTCCTGAGTAAGACTGAAGCTTTCTTT. The V gene is TRBV14, the J gene TRBJ1-1; D unresolved. This CDR3 is 13 amino acids long. CDR1 and CDR2 from the germline V gene are SGHDN and FVKESK. Trimming removed 6 bases from V and 5 bases from J, with 13 bases in between.

This sequence joins TRBV30 and TRBJ2-6, with D hard to call. The CDR3 has 16 amino acids. Germline V lookup: CDR1 GTSNPN, CDR2 SVGIG (reference sequence). Between the trimmed V and J ends, which lost 0 bases and 0 bases, there was a span of 9 bases. CDR3 coding DNA: TGTGCCTGGAGTGTCCGACGGGTCTCTGGGGCCAACGTCCTGACTTTC. Its translation: CAWSVRRVSGANVLTF.

The DNA for the CDR3 is TGTGCCAGCAGTGAAGCGGCAGGTGCGATAGACACCATATATTTT. It yields the protein CASSEAAGAIDTIYF. The V call is TRBV6-1, the J call TRBJ1-3; D remains unclear. V was shortened by 0 bases and J by 8 bases, with 14 bases between the two germline ends. CDR1 and CDR2 (germline): MNHNS, SASEGT. The CDR3 runs to 15 residues.

This chain joins TRBV19 and TRBJ1-1; no definite D call. The germline V gene encodes CDR1 LNHDA and CDR2 SQIVND (reference sequence). This CDR3 is 13 amino acids long. V was pared by 1 base and J by 5 bases, with 8 bases between. The CDR3 is CASSIVEWTEAFF. The CDR3 coding sequence is TGTGCCAGTAGTATAGTAGAGTGGACTGAAGCTTTCTTT.

In nucleotides, the CDR3 is TGTGCCAGCAGCTTAGGGCACAGGGACGAGCAGTACTTC. This gives the protein CASSLGHRDEQYF. This sequence joins TRBV7-6 and TRBJ2-7; D perhaps matches TRBD1 (6 bases). The V end was cut by 1 base, the J end by 5 bases, with 9 bases between. Germline V gene lookup returns CDR1 SGHVS and CDR2 FNYEAQ. This CDR3 has 13 amino acids.

The chain has TRBV5-1 and TRBJ2-3, with TRBD1 matching 9 bases. The V and J ends lost 4 bases and 5 bases, in that order; junction bases with no gene match: 11. The length of the CDR3 is 16 residues. The germline V gene has CDR1 SGHRS and CDR2 YFSETQ. The CDR3 region is CASSKPPGQGGDTQYF. The CDR3 DNA reads as TGCGCCAGCAGCAAGCCCCCGGGACAGGGAGGAGATACGCAGTATTTT.

V is TRBV7-9 and J is TRBJ1-6; D gene uncertain. The CDR3 is 15 residues long. CDR1 is SEHNR, CDR2 FQNEAQ, per germline (reference sequence). The V end lost 5 bases, the J end lost 6 bases, and 14 bases lay between the germline ends. The CDR3 sequence is CASSRSQEGNSPLHF. CDR3 DNA sequence: TGTGCCAGCAGCCGTTCCCAGGAGGGTAATTCACCCCTCCACTTT.

The chain carries TRBV29-1 and TRBJ1-1, with D perhaps TRBD1 (5 bases). This CDR3 has 12 amino acids. Germline CDR1 is SQVTM and CDR2 is ANQGSEA. CDR3 sequence: CTPSGDDTEAFF. The CDR3, as DNA: TGCACCCCTTCGGGGGATGACACTGAAGCTTTCTTT.

The genes are TRBV5-6 and TRBJ1-1; no reliable D call. V lost 4 bases and J 0 bases, leaving 13 bases between the germline ends. CDR1 SGHDT and CDR2 YYEEEE come from the germline V gene. This CDR3 spans 15 amino acids. CDR3 DNA: TGTGCCAGCAGCGAACTAGGGTTATTGAACACTGAAGCTTTCTTT. It is translated as CASSELGLLNTEAFF.

The chain links TRBV11-2 to TRBJ2-5, with D perhaps matching TRBD2 (6 bases). The germline V and J ends were trimmed by 4 bases and 0 bases, with 15 bases remaining between them. The CDR3 covers 16 residues. Germline V gene sequence: CDR1 SGHAT, CDR2 FQNNGV. DNA of the CDR3: TGTGCCAGCAGCTCCGCCCGAGCGGGCAACCAAGAGACCCAGTACTTC. Translated: CASSSARAGNQETQYF.

In this sample, this clone turned up a few times. This chain joins TRBV23-1 and TRBJ2-5, with a weak D call TRBD1 (5 bases). TRBV23-1 is recorded as an ORF, its role being uncertain. This CDR3 is built from 15 residues. Trimming took off 1 base at V and 1 base at J, with 10 bases between the two ends. The CDR3 region is CASSQWGPVQETQYF. The CDR3 bases are TGCGCCAGCAGTCAATGGGGCCCGGTCCAAGAGACCCAGTACTTC.

The chain joins TRBV30 to TRBJ2-7; TRBD1 is a possible D gene (6 bases). V was clipped by 3 bases and J by 2 bases, with 14 bases between them. The CDR3 covers 14 residues. The germline CDR1 and CDR2 sequences are GTSNPN and SVGIG (reference sequence). The CDR3 sequence is CAWRLSTGPYEQYF. The CDR3 region has the DNA TGTGCCTGGAGGCTTTCGACAGGTCCCTACGAGCAGTACTTC.

The chain carries TRBV7-9 and TRBJ2-7; the D is unclear. This CDR3 is built from 11 residues. Trimming cost V 3 bases and J 5 bases, with 5 bases left between them. Germline CDR1 SEHNR, CDR2 FQNEAQ (reference sequence). As DNA, the CDR3 is TGTGCCAGCAGCTTTTGGGACGAGCAGTACTTC. Its protein is CASSFWDEQYF.

The chain recombines TRBV2 with TRBJ1-2; D gene unclear. CDR3 length: 16 residues. The germline V gene has CDR1 SNHLY and CDR2 FYNNEI. V was shortened by 5 bases and J by 6 bases, with 22 bases between the two germline ends. CDR3 residues: CASSPYDAFEDDGYTF. CDR3 bases: TGTGCCAGCAGTCCTTATGACGCCTTTGAGGACGATGGCTACACCTTC.

CDR3: CASSVDVGPSNEQFF. CDR3 bases: TGTGCCAGCAGCGTAGACGTCGGTCCCAGCAATGAGCAGTTCTTC. J is TRBJ2-1 and V is TRBV9; D not resolved. The germline CDR1 and CDR2 sequences are SGDLS and YYNGEE. The CDR3 spans 15 residues. Trimming shortened V by 0 bases and J by 6 bases, and 13 bases separated the two germline ends.

This chain links TRBV7-8 with TRBJ2-7; no firm D call. In germline, CDR1 is SGHVS, CDR2 FQNEAQ. The CDR3 totals 15 residues. Trimming pared 5 bases from V and 5 bases from J, leaving 19 bases between. The CDR3 DNA follows: TGTGCCAGCAGCGAGTCCGACGGGCCAACCCACGAGCAGTACTTC. Its translation is CASSESDGPTHEQYF.

This clone appeared a few times. The rearrangement joins TRBV30 to TRBJ1-3, with no clear D. The CDR3 loop spans 13 amino acids. Trimming removed 4 bases at V and 4 bases at J, with 11 bases between. The germline gives CDR1 GTSNPN, CDR2 SVGIG (reference sequence). CDR3 sequence: CAWIAGTGNTIYF. CDR3 nucleotides: TGTGCCTGGATCGCGGGAACCGGAAACACCATATATTTT.

The chain combines TRBV30 with TRBJ2-4; TRBD2 matches at 8 bases. Germline V gives CDR1 GTSNPN, CDR2 SVGIG (reference sequence). The V segment lost 2 bases and the J segment 0 bases; nucleotides outside the gene matches: 9. The CDR3 runs 17 residues. CDR3: CAWSPTSGGSAKNIQYF. Written as DNA, the CDR3 is TGTGCCTGGAGTCCGACCAGCGGGGGCTCAGCCAAAAACATTCAGTACTTC.

The chain combines TRBV29-1 with TRBJ1-1; D is undetermined. CDR1 and CDR2 from the germline V gene are SQVTM and ANQGSEA. The germline V and J ends were trimmed by 3 bases and 4 bases, with 3 bases remaining between them. CDR3 length: 10 residues. Written as DNA, the CDR3 is TGCAGCGTTGACGGCACTGAAGCTTTCTTT. Amino acids: CSVDGTEAFF.

This clone was observed a few times. This sequence joins TRBV4-1 and TRBJ2-3; TRBD1 aligns across 11 bases. CDR1 and CDR2 (germline): MGHRA, YSYEKL. The trim removed 0 bases at V and 1 base at J, leaving 3 bases unmatched. This CDR3 has 17 amino acids. CDR3: CASSQEGQGVRTDTQYF. The CDR3 nucleotides read TGCGCCAGCAGCCAAGAGGGACAGGGGGTCCGCACAGATACGCAGTATTTT.

J is TRBJ2-7 and V is TRBV2, with TRBD2 matching 9 bases. The germline V gene encodes CDR1 SNHLY and CDR2 FYNNEI. The length of the CDR3 is 16 residues. After removal of 5 bases from V and 7 bases from J, the junction contained 15 bases not matched to a gene. CDR3: CASSKLEAGGTGEQYF. In DNA, the CDR3 is TGTGCCAGCAGTAAATTAGAAGCGGGGGGAACGGGGGAGCAGTACTTC.

This rearrangement joins TRBV13 to TRBJ2-7; D unresolved. The CDR3 has 13 residues. From germline, CDR1 is PRHDT and CDR2 FYEKMQ (reference sequence). Trimming cost V 0 bases and J 2 bases, with 5 bases left between them. CDR3 bases: TGTGCCAGCAGCTTAGGGCGAACCTACGAGCAGTACTTC. Translation gives CASSLGRTYEQYF.

This clone was seen only a few times. This rearrangement joins TRBV28 to TRBJ1-1; no clear D gene. The CDR3 is made up of 15 amino acids. From germline, CDR1 is MDHEN and CDR2 SYDVKM. Trimming took 3 bases from V and 5 from J, leaving 16 bases between them. CDR3 DNA sequence: TGTGCCAGCAGTTTGGGCACAACCTCGGGGACTGAAGCTTTCTTT. Translation: CASSLGTTSGTEAFF.